This T cell receptor beta chain came from a study of shared clonotypes between healthy human individuals. Study at large: The cohort had two women and three men, ages 18 to 49.

Sorted-subset replicate PCR reactions contained roughly 190 ng DNA, corresponding to some 29,000 T cell genomes. The repertoire was sequenced with immunoSEQ multiplex PCR; TCRdb's copy has only in-frame clones and lacks some. The profile shows 2.5 million or so clones, just over 90% of them singletons. Only a few counts were recorded for this clone. The CDR3 is made up of 14 amino acids. CDR1 is MGHDK, CDR2 SYGVNS, per germline. V was cut by 7 bases and J by 6 bases, with 13 bases left in between. The chain has TRBV25-1 and TRBJ1-6, with D perhaps matching TRBD1 (6 bases). The TCR was taken from a man younger than 30 in good health. Sequencing was performed on naive CD4+ T cells sorted from blood. Subset given: CD45RA+ positively selected. The CDR3 loop reads CASMPGRGNSPLHF. The CDR3 DNA follows: TGTGCCAGCATGCCGGGCAGGGGTAATTCACCCCTCCACTTT.